This is a list of T cell receptor beta chains from one sample in a study of cytomegalovirus exposure and HLA in healthy donors. Assay used: immunoSEQ multiplex PCR; TCRdb lists only in-frame clones, some missing. The table for this sample gives 75,000 to 85,000 clones. The sequenced material came from PBMCs. These receptors came from a man in his late teens or twenties in good health and CMV-seropositive. Each CDR3 is given with its conserved first and last residue. Each record gives: CDR3 protein, CDR3 DNA, clone size, V gene, D gene, J gene. The D gene is left open where the match is weak. Size tells how often a clone was seen (once, few, many) or the class of an expanded clone, and some rows leave it out.

CDR3: CASSGQGDQPQHF
DNA: TGTGCCAGCAGTGGACAGGGGGATCAGCCCCAGCATTTT
size: -
V: TRBV2
D: TRBD1
J: TRBJ1-5

CDR3: CASSLEQGSPLHF
DNA: TGCGCCAGCAGCTTAGAACAGGGGTCGCCCCTCCACTTT
size: -
V: TRBV5-1
D: TRBD1
J: TRBJ1-6

CDR3: CAASGFRGATDTQYF
DNA: TGTGCCGCGAGTGGCTTCAGGGGGGCCACAGATACGCAGTATTTT
size: -
V: TRBV28
D: -
J: TRBJ2-3

CDR3: CASSPGGGGPSSYEQYF
DNA: TGTGCCAGCAGCCCCGGGGGGGGAGGGCCTAGCTCCTACGAGCAGTACTTC
size: -
V: TRBV28
D: TRBD2
J: TRBJ2-7

CDR3: CASREGRVPGYEQYF
DNA: TGTGCCAGCAGGGAGGGCCGGGTCCCCGGCTACGAGCAGTACTTC
size: -
V: TRBV2
D: -
J: TRBJ2-7

CDR3: CASSYNGGLDQPQHF
DNA: TGTGCCAGCAGTTACAACGGGGGGCTCGATCAGCCCCAGCATTTT
size: -
V: TRBV6-5
D: -
J: TRBJ1-5

CDR3: CATSRDPGETQYF
DNA: TGTGCCACCAGCAGAGACCCCGGGGAGACCCAGTACTTC
size: -
V: TRBV15
D: -
J: TRBJ2-5

CDR3: CASTLDTPYKAFF
DNA: TGTGCCAGCACCCTGGACACTCCATATAAAGCTTTCTTT
size: -
V: TRBV28
D: -
J: TRBJ1-1

CDR3: CASSSRGRETEAFF
DNA: TGTGCCAGCAGTTCCAGGGGGCGAGAAACTGAAGCTTTCTTT
size: -
V: TRBV7-9
D: TRBD1
J: TRBJ1-1

CDR3: CASSQGKEVEQFF
DNA: TGTGCCAGCTCACAGGGTAAGGAAGTTGAGCAGTTCTTC
size: -
V: TRBV6-1
D: -
J: TRBJ2-1

CDR3: CASSEAGGSYNEQFF
DNA: TGTGCCAGCAGTGAAGCGGGAGGCTCCTACAATGAGCAGTTCTTC
size: medium-sized
V: TRBV6-4
D: TRBD2
J: TRBJ2-1

CDR3: CASSLAGALYEQYF
DNA: TGTGCCAGCAGCTTAGCTGGAGCCCTCTACGAGCAGTACTTC
size: -
V: TRBV7-2
D: -
J: TRBJ2-7

CDR3: CASLGGELGFNQPQHF
DNA: TGTGCCAGCTTAGGAGGAGAGCTAGGATTCAATCAGCCCCAGCATTTT
size: -
V: TRBV5-6
D: -
J: TRBJ1-5

CDR3: CASSLSDSSSSYNSPLHF
DNA: TGTGCCAGCAGCTTATCGGACAGCTCGAGCTCCTATAATTCACCCCTCCACTTT
size: -
V: TRBV7-6
D: -
J: TRBJ1-6

CDR3: CASSISQGEGADTQYF
DNA: TGTGCCAGCAGCATCTCACAGGGGGAAGGTGCAGATACGCAGTATTTT
size: -
V: TRBV7-6
D: TRBD1
J: TRBJ2-3

CDR3: CASSYRTRREDTQYF
DNA: TGTGCCAGCAGCTATAGGACAAGGCGAGAAGATACGCAGTATTTT
size: -
V: TRBV4-2
D: -
J: TRBJ2-3

CDR3: CASSGTGGDTEAFF
DNA: TGTGCCAGCAGCGGGACAGGGGGGGACACTGAAGCTTTCTTT
size: -
V: TRBV9
D: TRBD1
J: TRBJ1-1

CDR3: CASSLPKDLDREVTGELFF
DNA: TGTGCCAGCAGCCTCCCGAAGGATTTGGACAGGGAGGTTACCGGGGAGCTGTTTTTT
size: -
V: TRBV7-9
D: TRBD1
J: TRBJ2-2

CDR3: CSVRLGGNTEAFF
DNA: TGCAGCGTTCGGTTGGGGGGGAACACTGAAGCTTTCTTT
size: -
V: TRBV29-1
D: -
J: TRBJ1-1

CDR3: CASSTYQGDTGELFF
DNA: TGTGCCAGCAGTACTTACCAGGGCGACACCGGGGAGCTGTTTTTT
size: -
V: TRBV6-5
D: -
J: TRBJ2-2

CDR3: CAWSTGQGSQPQHF
DNA: TGTGCCTGGAGTACGGGACAGGGGAGTCAGCCCCAGCATTTT
size: -
V: TRBV30
D: TRBD1
J: TRBJ1-5

CDR3: CASSPPPPKSSYEQYF
DNA: TGCGCCAGCAGCCCCCCGCCGCCAAAGAGCTCCTACGAGCAGTACTTC
size: -
V: TRBV5-1
D: -
J: TRBJ2-7

CDR3: CASTTPGSNTEAFF
DNA: TGTGCCAGCACTACCCCCGGTTCGAACACTGAAGCTTTCTTT
size: -
V: TRBV5-6
D: -
J: TRBJ1-1

CDR3: CASSLVAGGGQETQYF
DNA: TGTGCTAGCAGCTTAGTGGCGGGAGGGGGCCAAGAGACCCAGTACTTC
size: -
V: TRBV7-7
D: TRBD2
J: TRBJ2-5

CDR3: CASRKRTGVTYEQYF
DNA: TGTGCCAGCAGGAAACGGACAGGAGTTACCTACGAGCAGTACTTC
size: -
V: TRBV6-1
D: TRBD1
J: TRBJ2-7

CDR3: CASSLAGENYGYTF
DNA: TGCGCCAGCAGCTTGGCCGGAGAGAACTATGGCTACACCTTC
size: -
V: TRBV5-1
D: -
J: TRBJ1-2

CDR3: CASTQQGRVGGYTF
DNA: TGTGCCAGCACCCAACAGGGGCGGGTGGGTGGCTACACCTTC
size: -
V: TRBV7-2
D: TRBD1
J: TRBJ1-2

CDR3: CASSQDGYGEQFF
DNA: TGCGCCAGCAGCCAAGATGGTTACGGTGAGCAGTTCTTC
size: -
V: TRBV4-1
D: -
J: TRBJ2-1

CDR3: CASGVRGGGTDTQYF
DNA: TGCGCCAGCGGCGTCCGCGGGGGAGGCACAGATACGCAGTATTTT
size: -
V: TRBV23-1
D: TRBD2
J: TRBJ2-3

CDR3: CASSLGTGDGEQYF
DNA: TGTGCCAGCAGCTTGGGAACAGGGGATGGCGAGCAGTACTTC
size: -
V: TRBV7-7
D: TRBD1
J: TRBJ2-7

CDR3: CASSPRSGRTHEQFF
DNA: TGTGCCAGTAGCCCGCGAAGCGGGAGAACCCATGAGCAGTTCTTC
size: -
V: TRBV19
D: TRBD2
J: TRBJ2-1

CDR3: CAWSDEMNTEAFF
DNA: TGTGCCTGGAGTGATGAGATGAACACTGAAGCTTTCTTT
size: -
V: TRBV30
D: -
J: TRBJ1-1

CDR3: CASSEDRLHGYTF
DNA: TGTGCCAGCAGCGAGGACAGGCTCCATGGCTACACCTTC
size: -
V: TRBV5-8
D: TRBD1
J: TRBJ1-2

CDR3: CASSLAGSTDTQYF
DNA: TGTGCCAGCAGTCTAGCGGGGAGCACAGATACGCAGTATTTT
size: -
V: TRBV5-5
D: TRBD2
J: TRBJ2-3

CDR3: CASSHLPRDEQYF
DNA: TGTGCCAGCAGTCACCTTCCCAGGGACGAGCAGTACTTC
size: -
V: TRBV7-9
D: -
J: TRBJ2-7

CDR3: CASSLPRGDEQYF
DNA: TGCGCCAGCAGCTTGCCCCGAGGTGACGAGCAGTACTTC
size: -
V: TRBV5-1
D: -
J: TRBJ2-7

CDR3: CASSLGGGQPQHF
DNA: TGCGCCAGCAGCTTGGGAGGGGGTCAGCCCCAGCATTTT
size: -
V: TRBV5-1
D: -
J: TRBJ1-5

CDR3: CAWNQGAGGNTIYF
DNA: TGTGCCTGGAATCAGGGGGCAGGGGGAAACACCATATATTTT
size: -
V: TRBV30
D: TRBD1
J: TRBJ1-3

CDR3: CASSSGLAYEQYF
DNA: TGTGCCAGCAGTTCGGGACTAGCCTACGAGCAGTACTTC
size: -
V: TRBV27
D: TRBD2
J: TRBJ2-7

CDR3: CASSQFPTGNNYGYTF
DNA: TGTGCCAGCAGCCAGTTCCCTACAGGGAACAACTATGGCTACACCTTC
size: -
V: TRBV9
D: -
J: TRBJ1-2

CDR3: CASSPTGQPNTIYF
DNA: TGTGCCAGTAGCCCAACGGGACAGCCAAACACCATATATTTT
size: -
V: TRBV19
D: TRBD1
J: TRBJ1-3

CDR3: CASSITLAGDETQYF
DNA: TGTGCCAGCAGTATCACACTAGCGGGAGATGAGACCCAGTACTTC
size: -
V: TRBV28
D: TRBD2
J: TRBJ2-5

CDR3: CASSQGVYVPYNEQFF
DNA: TGTGCCAGCAGCCAAGGTGTCTACGTACCCTACAATGAGCAGTTCTTC
size: -
V: TRBV14
D: -
J: TRBJ2-1

CDR3: CASSPPDRSEQYF
DNA: TGTGCCAGCTCACCACCCGACAGAAGCGAGCAGTACTTC
size: -
V: TRBV18
D: -
J: TRBJ2-7

CDR3: CSAQTVEKLFF
DNA: TGCAGTGCTCAGACAGTGGAAAAACTGTTTTTT
size: -
V: TRBV20-1
D: -
J: TRBJ1-4

CDR3: CASSESPFRQGSCVF
DNA: TGCGCCAGCAGTGAGTCACCATTTCGACAGGGAAGTTGCGTATTC
size: -
V: TRBV10-2
D: TRBD1
J: TRBJ2-7

CDR3: CASSELSFTGAQVNTEAFF
DNA: TGTGCCAGCAGCGAACTCAGCTTTACGGGCGCACAGGTGAACACTGAAGCTTTCTTT
size: -
V: TRBV5-6
D: -
J: TRBJ1-1

CDR3: CASSLLGGASTDTQYF
DNA: TGTGCCAGCAGCTTATTAGGCGGGGCCAGCACAGATACGCAGTATTTT
size: -
V: TRBV7-8
D: -
J: TRBJ2-3

CDR3: CASTSGSFLYEQYF
DNA: TGTGCCAGCACTAGCGGGAGTTTTCTCTACGAGCAGTACTTC
size: -
V: TRBV28
D: TRBD2
J: TRBJ2-7

CDR3: CASSTPRGNTEAFF
DNA: TGTGCCAGTAGTACACCTCGGGGAAACACTGAAGCTTTCTTT
size: -
V: TRBV19
D: -
J: TRBJ1-1

CDR3: CASSLVPRPGNNEKLFF
DNA: TGTGCCAGCAGCTTAGTCCCAAGGCCAGGGAATAATGAAAAACTGTTTTTT
size: -
V: TRBV11-2
D: -
J: TRBJ1-4

CDR3: CASSHAGPRGGWNEQFF
DNA: TGCGCCAGCAGCCACGCGGGCCCGCGGGGGGGCTGGAATGAGCAGTTCTTC
size: -
V: TRBV4-1
D: TRBD2
J: TRBJ2-1

CDR3: CASRRQSSYNEQFF
DNA: TGTGCCAGCAGGCGGCAAAGCTCCTACAATGAGCAGTTCTTC
size: -
V: TRBV6-5
D: -
J: TRBJ2-1

CDR3: CATSTGRANTEAFF
DNA: TGTGCCACCAGCACCGGCAGGGCGAACACTGAAGCTTTCTTT
size: -
V: TRBV15
D: -
J: TRBJ1-1